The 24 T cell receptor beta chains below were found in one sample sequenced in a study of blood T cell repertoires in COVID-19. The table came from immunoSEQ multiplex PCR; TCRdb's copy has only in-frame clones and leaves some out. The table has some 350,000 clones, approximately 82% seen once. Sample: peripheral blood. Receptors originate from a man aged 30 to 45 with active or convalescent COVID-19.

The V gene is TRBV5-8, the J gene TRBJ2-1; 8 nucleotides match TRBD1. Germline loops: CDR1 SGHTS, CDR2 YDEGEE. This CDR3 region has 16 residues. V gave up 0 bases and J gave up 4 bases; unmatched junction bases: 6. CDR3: CASSLGQGANYNEQFF. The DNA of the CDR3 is TGTGCCAGCAGCTTGGGGCAGGGGGCGAATTACAATGAGCAGTTCTTC.

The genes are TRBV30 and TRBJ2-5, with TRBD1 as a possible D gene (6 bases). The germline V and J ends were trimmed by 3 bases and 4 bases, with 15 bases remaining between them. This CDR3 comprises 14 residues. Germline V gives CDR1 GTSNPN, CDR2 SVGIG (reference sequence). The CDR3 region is CAWSPGGLRETQYF. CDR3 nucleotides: TGTGCCTGGAGCCCTGGGGGCTTGCGAGAGACCCAGTACTTC.

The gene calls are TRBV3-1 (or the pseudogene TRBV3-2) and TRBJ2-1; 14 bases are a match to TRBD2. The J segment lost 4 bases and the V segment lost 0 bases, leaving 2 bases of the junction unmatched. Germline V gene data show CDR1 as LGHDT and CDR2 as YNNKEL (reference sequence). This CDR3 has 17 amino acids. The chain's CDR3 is CASSQEGLAGVYNEQFF. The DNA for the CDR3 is TGTGCCAGCAGCCAAGAGGGACTAGCGGGGGTTTACAATGAGCAGTTCTTC.

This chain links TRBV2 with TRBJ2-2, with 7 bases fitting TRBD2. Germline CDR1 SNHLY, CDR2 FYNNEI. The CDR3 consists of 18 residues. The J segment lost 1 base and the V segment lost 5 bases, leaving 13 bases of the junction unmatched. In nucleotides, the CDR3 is TGTGCCAGCAGTCCCCCTTCGGGTCAGCGGGAGAACACCGGGGAGCTGTTTTTT. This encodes CASSPPSGQRENTGELFF.

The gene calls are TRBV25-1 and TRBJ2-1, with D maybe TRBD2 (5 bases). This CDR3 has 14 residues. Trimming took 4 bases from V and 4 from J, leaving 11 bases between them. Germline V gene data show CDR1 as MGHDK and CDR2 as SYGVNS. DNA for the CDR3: TGTGCCAGCAGTGGGCTGGACTCATACAATGAGCAGTTCTTC. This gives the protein CASSGLDSYNEQFF.

CDR3 residues: CASSSSSYEQYF. The CDR3 DNA follows: TGTGCCAGCAGCTCGAGCTCCTACGAGCAGTACTTC. This chain connects TRBV11-2 to TRBJ2-7; D gene ambiguous. Germline V gene sequence: CDR1 SGHAT, CDR2 FQNNGV. Trimming took 4 bases from V and 0 from J, leaving 4 bases between them. The CDR3 sequence is 12 residues long.

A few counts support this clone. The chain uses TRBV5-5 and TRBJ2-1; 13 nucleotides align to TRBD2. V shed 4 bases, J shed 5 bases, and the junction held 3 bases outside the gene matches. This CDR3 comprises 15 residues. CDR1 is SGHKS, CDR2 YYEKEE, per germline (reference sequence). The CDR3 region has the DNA TGTGCCAGCAGCCTCGGGACTAGCGGGGACAATGAGCAGTTCTTC. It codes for CASSLGTSGDNEQFF. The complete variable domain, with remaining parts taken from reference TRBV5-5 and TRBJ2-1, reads DAGVTQSPTHLIKTRGQQVTLRCSPISGHKSVSWYQQVLGQGPQFIFQYYEKEERGRGNFPDRFSARQFPNYSSELNVNALLLGDSALYLCASSLGTSGDNEQFFGPGTRLTVL.

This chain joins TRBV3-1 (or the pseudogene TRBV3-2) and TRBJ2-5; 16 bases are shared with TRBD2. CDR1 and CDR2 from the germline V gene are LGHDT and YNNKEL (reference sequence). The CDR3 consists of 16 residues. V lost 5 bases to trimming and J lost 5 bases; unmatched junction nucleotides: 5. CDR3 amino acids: CASSGTSGGAAETQYF. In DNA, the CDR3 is TGTGCCAGCAGCGGGACTAGCGGGGGGGCCGCCGAGACCCAGTACTTC.

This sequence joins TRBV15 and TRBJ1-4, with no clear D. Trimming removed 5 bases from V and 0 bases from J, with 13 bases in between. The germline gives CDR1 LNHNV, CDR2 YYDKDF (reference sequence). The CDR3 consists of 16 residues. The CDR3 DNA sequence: TGTGCCACCAGCCCAAAGCGAGATACAACTAATGAAAAACTGTTTTTT. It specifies CATSPKRDTTNEKLFF. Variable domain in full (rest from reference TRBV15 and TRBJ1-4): DAMVIQNPRYQVTQFGKPVTLSCSQTLNHNVMYWYQQKSSQAPKLLFHYYDKDFNNEADTPDNFQSRRPNTSFCFLDIRSPGLGDTAMYLCATSPKRDTTNEKLFFGSGTQLSVL.

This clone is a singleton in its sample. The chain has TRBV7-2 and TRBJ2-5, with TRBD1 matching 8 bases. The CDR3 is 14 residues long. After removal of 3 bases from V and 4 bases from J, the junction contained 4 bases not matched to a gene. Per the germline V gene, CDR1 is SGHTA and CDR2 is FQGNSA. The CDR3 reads CASSFDRGSETQYF. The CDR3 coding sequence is TGTGCCAGCAGCTTTGACAGGGGATCAGAGACCCAGTACTTC.

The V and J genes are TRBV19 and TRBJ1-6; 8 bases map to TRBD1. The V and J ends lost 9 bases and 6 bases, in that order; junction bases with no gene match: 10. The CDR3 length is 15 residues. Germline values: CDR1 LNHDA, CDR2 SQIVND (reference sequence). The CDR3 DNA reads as TGTGCCAGCAAGTGGTCCCAGGGGGCTAATTCACCCCTCCACTTT. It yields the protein CASKWSQGANSPLHF.

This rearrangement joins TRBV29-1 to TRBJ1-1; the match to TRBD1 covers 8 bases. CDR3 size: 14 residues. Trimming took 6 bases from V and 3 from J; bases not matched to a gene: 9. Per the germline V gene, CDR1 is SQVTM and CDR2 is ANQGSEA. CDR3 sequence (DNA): TGCAGCGTCGTAAGACAGGGGAGGTACACTGAAGCTTTCTTT. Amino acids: CSVVRQGRYTEAFF.

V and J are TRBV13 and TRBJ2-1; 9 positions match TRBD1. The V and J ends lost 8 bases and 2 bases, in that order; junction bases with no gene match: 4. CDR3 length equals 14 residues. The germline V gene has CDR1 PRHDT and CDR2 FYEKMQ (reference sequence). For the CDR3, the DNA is TGTGCCAGCGAACAGGGGGCGACCTACAATGAGCAGTTCTTC. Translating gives CASEQGATYNEQFF.

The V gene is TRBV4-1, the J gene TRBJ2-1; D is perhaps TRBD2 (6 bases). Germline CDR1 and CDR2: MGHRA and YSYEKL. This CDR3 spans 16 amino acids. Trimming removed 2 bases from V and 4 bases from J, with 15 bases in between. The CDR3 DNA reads TGCGCCAGCAGCCAAAGGTCCGGGAGTGGTTACAATGAGCAGTTCTTC. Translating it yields CASSQRSGSGYNEQFF.

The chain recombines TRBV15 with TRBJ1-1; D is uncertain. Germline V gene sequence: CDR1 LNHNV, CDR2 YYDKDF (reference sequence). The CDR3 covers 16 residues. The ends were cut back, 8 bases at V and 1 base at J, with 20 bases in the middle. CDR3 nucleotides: TGTGCCACCGTGTTAGACCTGTGGGCAACGAACACTGAAGCTTTCTTT. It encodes CATVLDLWATNTEAFF.

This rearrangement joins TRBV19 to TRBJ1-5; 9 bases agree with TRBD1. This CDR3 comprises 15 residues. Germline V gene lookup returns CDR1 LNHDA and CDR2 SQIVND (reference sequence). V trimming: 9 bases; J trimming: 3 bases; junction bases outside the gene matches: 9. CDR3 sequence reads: CASRPGTGNNQPQHF. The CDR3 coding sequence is TGTGCCAGCCGTCCCGGGACAGGGAACAATCAGCCCCAGCATTTT.

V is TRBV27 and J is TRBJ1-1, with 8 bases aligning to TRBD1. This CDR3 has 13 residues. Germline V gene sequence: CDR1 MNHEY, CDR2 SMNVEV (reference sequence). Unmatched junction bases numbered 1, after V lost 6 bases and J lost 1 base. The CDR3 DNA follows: TGTGCCAGCAGAACAGGGGGGAACACTGAAGCTTTCTTT. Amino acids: CASRTGGNTEAFF.

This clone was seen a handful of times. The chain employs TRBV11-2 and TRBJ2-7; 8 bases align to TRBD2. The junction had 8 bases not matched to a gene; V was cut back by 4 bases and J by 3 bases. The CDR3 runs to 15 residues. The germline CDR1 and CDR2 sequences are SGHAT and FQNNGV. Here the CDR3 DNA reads TGTGCCAGCAGCTCAGTAGCGGGGAGTCTCTACGAGCAGTACTTC. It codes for CASSSVAGSLYEQYF.

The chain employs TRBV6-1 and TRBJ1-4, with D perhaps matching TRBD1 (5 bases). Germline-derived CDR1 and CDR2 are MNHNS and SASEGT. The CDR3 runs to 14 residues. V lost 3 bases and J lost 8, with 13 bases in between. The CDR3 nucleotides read TGTGCCAGCAGTGATTCAGGGCGGTGGGAAAAACTGTTTTTT. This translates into CASSDSGRWEKLFF.

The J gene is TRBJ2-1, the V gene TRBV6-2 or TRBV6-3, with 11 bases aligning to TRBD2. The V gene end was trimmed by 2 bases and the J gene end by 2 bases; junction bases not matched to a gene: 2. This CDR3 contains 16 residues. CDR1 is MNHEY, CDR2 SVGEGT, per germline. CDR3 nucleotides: TGTGCCAGCAGTTACGCTAGCGGGGGGCCCTACAATGAGCAGTTCTTC. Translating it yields CASSYASGGPYNEQFF.

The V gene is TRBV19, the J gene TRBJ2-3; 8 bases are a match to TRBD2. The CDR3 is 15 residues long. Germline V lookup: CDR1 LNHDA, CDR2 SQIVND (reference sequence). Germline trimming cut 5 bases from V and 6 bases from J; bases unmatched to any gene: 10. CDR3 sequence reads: CASSRWSGGRDTQYF. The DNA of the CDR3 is TGTGCCAGTAGTCGGTGGAGCGGGGGTAGGGATACGCAGTATTTT. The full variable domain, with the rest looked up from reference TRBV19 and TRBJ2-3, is DGGITQSPKYLFRKEGQNVTLSCEQNLNHDAMYWYRQDPGQGLRLIYYSQIVNDFQKGDIAEGYSVSREKKESFPLTVTSAQKNPTAFYLCASSRWSGGRDTQYFGPGTRLTVL.

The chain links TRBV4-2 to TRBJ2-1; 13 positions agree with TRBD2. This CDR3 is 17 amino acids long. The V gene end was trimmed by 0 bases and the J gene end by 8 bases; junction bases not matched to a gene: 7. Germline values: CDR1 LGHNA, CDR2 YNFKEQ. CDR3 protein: CASSQEGLAGVLDEQFF. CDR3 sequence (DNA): TGTGCCAGCAGCCAAGAAGGACTAGCGGGAGTTTTAGATGAGCAGTTCTTC.

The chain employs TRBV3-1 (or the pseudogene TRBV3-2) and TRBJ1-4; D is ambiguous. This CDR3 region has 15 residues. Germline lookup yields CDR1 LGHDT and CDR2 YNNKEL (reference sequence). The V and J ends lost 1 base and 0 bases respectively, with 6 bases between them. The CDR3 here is CASSQVATTNEKLFF. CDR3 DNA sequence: TGTGCCAGCAGCCAAGTGGCCACAACTAATGAAAAACTGTTTTTT.

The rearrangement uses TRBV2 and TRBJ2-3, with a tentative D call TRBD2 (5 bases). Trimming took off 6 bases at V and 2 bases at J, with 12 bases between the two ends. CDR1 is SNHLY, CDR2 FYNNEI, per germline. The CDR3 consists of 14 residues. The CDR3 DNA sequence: TGTGCCAGCAGCTACGGAGGCCTCACAGATACGCAGTATTTT. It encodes CASSYGGLTDTQYF.